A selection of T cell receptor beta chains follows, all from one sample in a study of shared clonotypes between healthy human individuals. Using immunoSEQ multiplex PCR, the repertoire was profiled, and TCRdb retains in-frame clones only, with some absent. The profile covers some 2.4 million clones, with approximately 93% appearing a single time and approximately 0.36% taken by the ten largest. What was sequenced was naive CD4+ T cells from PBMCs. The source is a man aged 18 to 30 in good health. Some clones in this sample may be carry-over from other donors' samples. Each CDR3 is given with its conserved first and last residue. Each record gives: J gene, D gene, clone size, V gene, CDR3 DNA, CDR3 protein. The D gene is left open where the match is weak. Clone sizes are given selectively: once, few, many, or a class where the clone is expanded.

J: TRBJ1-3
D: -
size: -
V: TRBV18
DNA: TGTGCCAGCTCACCCCTGGACCCGAACTCTGGAAACACCATATATTTT
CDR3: CASSPLDPNSGNTIYF

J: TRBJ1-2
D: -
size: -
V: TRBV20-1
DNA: TGCAGTGCTAGTAGAGGGGGAGGCTACACCTTC
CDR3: CSASRGGGYTF

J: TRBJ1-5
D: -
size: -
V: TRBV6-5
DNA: TGTGCCAGCGCCGGGACGGGGGGGGCTCAGCCCCAGCATTTT
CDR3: CASAGTGGAQPQHF

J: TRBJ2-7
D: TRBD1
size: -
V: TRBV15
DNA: TGTGCCACCAGCAGAGATCCTATCCCATGGACAGGGGGCTCGCACGGGTGGCAGTACTTC
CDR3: CATSRDPIPWTGGSHGWQYF

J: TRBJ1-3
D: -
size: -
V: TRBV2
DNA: TGTGCCAGCAGACCCGACCCTGGAAACACCATATATTTT
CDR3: CASRPDPGNTIYF

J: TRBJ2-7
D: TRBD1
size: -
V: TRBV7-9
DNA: TGTGCCAGCAGCTATAACCGGGACAGGGGGTACGAGCAGTACTTC
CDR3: CASSYNRDRGYEQYF

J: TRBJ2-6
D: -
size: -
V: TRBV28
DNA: TGTGCCAGCAGTTCGTCCGGACAGAACTCTGGGGCCAACGTCCTGACTTTC
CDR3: CASSSSGQNSGANVLTF

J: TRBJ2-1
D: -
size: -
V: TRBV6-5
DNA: TGTGCCAGCAGTTACGAGGGCGGAAGCTACAATGAGCAGTTCTTC
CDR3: CASSYEGGSYNEQFF

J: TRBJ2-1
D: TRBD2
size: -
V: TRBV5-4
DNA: TGTGCCAGCAGCTTTTCGGGGGGAGAAGGGGAGCAGTTCTTC
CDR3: CASSFSGGEGEQFF

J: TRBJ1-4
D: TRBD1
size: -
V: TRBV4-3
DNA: TGCGCCAGCAGCCAAGGACAGGGAAATGAAAAACTGTTTTTT
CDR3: CASSQGQGNEKLFF

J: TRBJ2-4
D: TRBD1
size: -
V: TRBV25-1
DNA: TGTGCCAGCAGTGAATGGACAGGGGGTGATCTAGCCAAAAACATTCAGTACTTC
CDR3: CASSEWTGGDLAKNIQYF

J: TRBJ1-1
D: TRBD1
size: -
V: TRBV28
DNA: TGTGCCAGCCGAACAGGGGGCAGCATGAACACTGAAGCTTTCTTT
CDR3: CASRTGGSMNTEAFF

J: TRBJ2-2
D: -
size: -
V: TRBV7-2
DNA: TGTGCCAGCGGGCTTGGGGCCGCGAACACCGGGGAGCTGTTTTTT
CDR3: CASGLGAANTGELFF

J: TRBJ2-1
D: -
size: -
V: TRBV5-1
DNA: TGCGCCAGCAGCTTGACGGTGACTAGGTCCTACAATGAGCAGTTCTTC
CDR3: CASSLTVTRSYNEQFF

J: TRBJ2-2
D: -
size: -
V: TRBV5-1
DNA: TGCGCCAGCAGCTTGGCAGGGCAGGGCACCGGGGAGCTGTTTTTT
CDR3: CASSLAGQGTGELFF

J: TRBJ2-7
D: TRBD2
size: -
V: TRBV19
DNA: TGTGCCAGTGGAAAAGCGGGAGGTGGGGCCGAGCAGTACTTC
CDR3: CASGKAGGGAEQYF

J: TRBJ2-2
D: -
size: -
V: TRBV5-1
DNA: TGCGCCAGCAGCGCCGGAGGGTCGGCCACCGGGGAGCTGTTTTTT
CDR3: CASSAGGSATGELFF

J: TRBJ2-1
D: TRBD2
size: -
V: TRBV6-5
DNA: TGTGCCAGCAGTTACTCTAGCGGGAGACGCAATGAGCAGTTCTTC
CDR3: CASSYSSGRRNEQFF

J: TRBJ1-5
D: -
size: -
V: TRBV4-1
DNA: TGCGCCAGCAGCCAAGATCCTGGGGGCAATCAGCCCCAGCATTTT
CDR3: CASSQDPGGNQPQHF

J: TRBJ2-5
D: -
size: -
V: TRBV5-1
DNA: TGCGCCAGCAGCCCAGGAGCGCAAGAGACCCAGTACTTC
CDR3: CASSPGAQETQYF

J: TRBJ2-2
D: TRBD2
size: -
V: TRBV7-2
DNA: TGTGCCAGCAGCTTCAATGGACTAGCACTCACCGGGGAGCTGTTTTTT
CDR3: CASSFNGLALTGELFF

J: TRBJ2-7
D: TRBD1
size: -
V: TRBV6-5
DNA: TGTGCCAGCAGTTTCCGGACAGGGCCCTACGAGCAGTACTTC
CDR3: CASSFRTGPYEQYF

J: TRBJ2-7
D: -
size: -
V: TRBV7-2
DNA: TGTGCCAGCAGCTTAGAGTGGGTACAGGACTACGAGCAGTACTTC
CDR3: CASSLEWVQDYEQYF

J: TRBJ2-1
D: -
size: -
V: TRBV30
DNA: TGTGCCTGCTCGTTCTACAATGAGCAGTTCTTC
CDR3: CACSFYNEQFF

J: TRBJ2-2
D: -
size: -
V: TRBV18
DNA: TGTGCCAGCTCACCAGGGTCTTGGAACACCGGGGAGCTGTTTTTT
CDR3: CASSPGSWNTGELFF

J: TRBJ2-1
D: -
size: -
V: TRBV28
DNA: TGTGCCAGCAGCTCCCACGCGACAGCGGGTGAGCAGTTCTTC
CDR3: CASSSHATAGEQFF

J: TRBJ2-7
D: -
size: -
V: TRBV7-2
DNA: TGTGCCAGCAGCTTATCGGGCCCCTACGAGCAGTACTTC
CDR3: CASSLSGPYEQYF

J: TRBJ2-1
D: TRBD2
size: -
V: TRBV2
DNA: TGTGCCAGCACCAAAGGGGGACTAGTAGCCTACAATGAGCAGTTCTTC
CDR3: CASTKGGLVAYNEQFF

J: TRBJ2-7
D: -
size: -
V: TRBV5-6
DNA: TGTGCCAGCAGCTTGGACAGAACTACCTACGAGCAGTACTTC
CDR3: CASSLDRTTYEQYF

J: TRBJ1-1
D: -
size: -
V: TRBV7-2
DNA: TGTGCCAGCAGCCCAACATTGGGGGACACTGAAGCTTTCTTT
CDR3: CASSPTLGDTEAFF

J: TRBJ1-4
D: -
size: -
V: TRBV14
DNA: TGTGCCAGCAGCCTCCGCAGGAGTAATGAAAAACTGTTTTTT
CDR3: CASSLRRSNEKLFF

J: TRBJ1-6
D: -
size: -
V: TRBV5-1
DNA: TGCGCCAGCAGCTTGGTGCTGGATTCACCCCTCCACTTT
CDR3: CASSLVLDSPLHF

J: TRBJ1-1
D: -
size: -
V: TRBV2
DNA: TGTGCCAGCAAAAGGGACGGGGTAAGGGCTGAAGCTTTCTTT
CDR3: CASKRDGVRAEAFF

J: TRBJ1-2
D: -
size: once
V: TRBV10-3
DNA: TGTGCCATCAGTTTCGACAGGACCCAGGGCTATGGCTACACCTTC
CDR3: CAISFDRTQGYGYTF